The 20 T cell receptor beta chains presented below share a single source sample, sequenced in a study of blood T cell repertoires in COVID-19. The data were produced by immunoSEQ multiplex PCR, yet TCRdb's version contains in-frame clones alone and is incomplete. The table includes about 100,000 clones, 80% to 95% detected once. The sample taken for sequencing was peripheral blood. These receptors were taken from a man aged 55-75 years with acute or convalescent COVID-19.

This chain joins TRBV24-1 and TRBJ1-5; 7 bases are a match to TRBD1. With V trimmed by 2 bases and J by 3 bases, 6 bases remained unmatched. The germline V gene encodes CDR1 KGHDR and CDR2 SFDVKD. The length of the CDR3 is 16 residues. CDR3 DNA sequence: TGTGCCACCAGTGATTCCCGGACAGGCAACAATCAGCCCCAGCATTTT. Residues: CATSDSRTGNNQPQHF.

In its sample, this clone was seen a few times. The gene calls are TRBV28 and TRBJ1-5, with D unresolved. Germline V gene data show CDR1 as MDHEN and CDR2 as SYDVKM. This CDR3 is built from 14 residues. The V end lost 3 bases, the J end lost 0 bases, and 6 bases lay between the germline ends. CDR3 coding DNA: TGTGCCAGCAGTTTGGCTCTTAGCAATCAGCCCCAGCATTTT. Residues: CASSLALSNQPQHF.

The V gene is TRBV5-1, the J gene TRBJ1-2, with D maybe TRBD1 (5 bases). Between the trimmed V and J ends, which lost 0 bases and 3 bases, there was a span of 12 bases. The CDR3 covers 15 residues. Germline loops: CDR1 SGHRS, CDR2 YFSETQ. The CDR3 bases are TGCGCCAGCAGCTTGGACGGGGGAGAATACTATGGCTACACCTTC. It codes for CASSLDGGEYYGYTF. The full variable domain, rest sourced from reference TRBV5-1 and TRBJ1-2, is KAGVTQTPRYLIKTRGQQVTLSCSPISGHRSVSWYQQTPGQGLQFLFEYFSETQRNKGNFPGRFSGRQFSNSRSEMNVSTLELGDSALYLCASSLDGGEYYGYTFGSGTRLTVV.

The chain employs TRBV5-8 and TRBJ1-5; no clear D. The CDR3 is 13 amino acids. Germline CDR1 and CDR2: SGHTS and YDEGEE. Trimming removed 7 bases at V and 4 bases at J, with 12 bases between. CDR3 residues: CASARGLNQPQHF. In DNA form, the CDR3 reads TGTGCCAGCGCAAGAGGCCTAAATCAGCCCCAGCATTTT.

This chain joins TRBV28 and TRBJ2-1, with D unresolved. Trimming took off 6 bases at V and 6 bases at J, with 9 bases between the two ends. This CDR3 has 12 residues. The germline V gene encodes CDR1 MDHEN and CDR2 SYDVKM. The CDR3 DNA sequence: TGTGCCAGCAGGGGCCTTTCCAATGAGCAGTTCTTC. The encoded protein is CASRGLSNEQFF.

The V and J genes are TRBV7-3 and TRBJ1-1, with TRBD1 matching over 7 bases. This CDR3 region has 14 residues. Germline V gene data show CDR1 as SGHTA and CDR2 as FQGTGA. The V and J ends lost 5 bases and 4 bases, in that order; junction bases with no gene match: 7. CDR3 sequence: CASSQQGFGTEAFF. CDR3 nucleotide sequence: TGTGCCAGCAGCCAACAGGGGTTTGGCACTGAAGCTTTCTTT.

The CDR3 nucleotides are TGTGCCAGCAGCTTAGGGAACAGTCGCCGTCCCGGGGAGCTGTTTTTT. It yields the protein CASSLGNSRRPGELFF. J is TRBJ2-2 and V is TRBV7-8; D is unresolved. The V gene lost 1 base and the J gene lost 6 bases, with 15 bases spanning the gap. CDR3 size: 16 residues. Germline values: CDR1 SGHVS, CDR2 FQNEAQ.

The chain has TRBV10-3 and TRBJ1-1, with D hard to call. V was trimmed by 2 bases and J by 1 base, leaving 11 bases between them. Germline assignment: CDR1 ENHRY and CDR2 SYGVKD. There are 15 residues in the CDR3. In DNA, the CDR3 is TGTGCCATCAGTGAGGGGCGGGGAGGGAACACTGAAGCTTTCTTT. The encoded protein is CAISEGRGGNTEAFF.

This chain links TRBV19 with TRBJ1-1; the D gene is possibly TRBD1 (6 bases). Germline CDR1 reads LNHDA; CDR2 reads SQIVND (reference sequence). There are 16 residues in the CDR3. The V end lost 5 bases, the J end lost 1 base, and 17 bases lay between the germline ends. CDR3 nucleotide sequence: TGTGCCAGTAGTGGGACACCCCGACGCCGGAACACTGAAGCTTTCTTT. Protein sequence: CASSGTPRRRNTEAFF.

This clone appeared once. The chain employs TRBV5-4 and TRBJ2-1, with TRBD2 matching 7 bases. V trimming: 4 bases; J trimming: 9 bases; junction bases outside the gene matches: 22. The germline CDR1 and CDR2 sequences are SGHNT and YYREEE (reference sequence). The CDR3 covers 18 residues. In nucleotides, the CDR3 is TGTGCCAGCAGCCCGGGTTCGTTGGGGACTACATACAATGGTGAGCAGTTCTTC. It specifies CASSPGSLGTTYNGEQFF. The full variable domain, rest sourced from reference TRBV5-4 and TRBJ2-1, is ETGVTQSPTHLIKTRGQQVTLRCSSQSGHNTVSWYQQALGQGPQFIFQYYREEENGRGNFPPRFSGLQFPNYSSELNVNALELDDSALYLCASSPGSLGTTYNGEQFFGPGTRLTVL.

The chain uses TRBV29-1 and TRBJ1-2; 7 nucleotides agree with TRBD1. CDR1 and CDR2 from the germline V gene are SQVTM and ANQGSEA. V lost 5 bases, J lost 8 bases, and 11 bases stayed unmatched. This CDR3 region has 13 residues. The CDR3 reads CSVTQIGGRGYTF. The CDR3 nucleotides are TGCAGCGTTACCCAGATAGGGGGCCGAGGCTACACCTTC.

The CDR3 DNA sequence: TGTGCCAGCAGTGGGGGACAGTGGTTTTCACCCCTCCACTTT. This encodes CASSGGQWFSPLHF. This chain uses TRBV28 with TRBJ1-6; 7 bases are shared with TRBD1. V was pared by 5 bases and J by 9 bases, with 7 bases of the junction left unmatched. The CDR3 totals 14 residues. The germline V gene encodes CDR1 MDHEN and CDR2 SYDVKM. Full variable domain (remainder filled in from reference TRBV28 and TRBJ1-6): DVKVTQSSRYLVKRTGEKVFLECVQDMDHENMFWYRQDPGLGLRLIYFSYDVKMKEKGDIPEGYSVSREKKERFSLILESASTNQTSMYLCASSGGQWFSPLHFGNGTRLTVT.

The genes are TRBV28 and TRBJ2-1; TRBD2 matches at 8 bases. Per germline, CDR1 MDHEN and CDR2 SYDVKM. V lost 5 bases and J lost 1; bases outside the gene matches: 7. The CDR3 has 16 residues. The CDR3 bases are TGTGCCAGCAGTGGGACGGGGGGGATATCCTACAATGAGCAGTTCTTC. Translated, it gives CASSGTGGISYNEQFF.

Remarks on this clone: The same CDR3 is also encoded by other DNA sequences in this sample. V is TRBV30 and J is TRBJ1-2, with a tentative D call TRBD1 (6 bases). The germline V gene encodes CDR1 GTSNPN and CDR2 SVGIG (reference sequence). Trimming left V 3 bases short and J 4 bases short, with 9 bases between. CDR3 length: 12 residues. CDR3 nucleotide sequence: TGTGCCTGGAGCACAGGGAGCTATGGCTACACCTTC. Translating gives CAWSTGSYGYTF.

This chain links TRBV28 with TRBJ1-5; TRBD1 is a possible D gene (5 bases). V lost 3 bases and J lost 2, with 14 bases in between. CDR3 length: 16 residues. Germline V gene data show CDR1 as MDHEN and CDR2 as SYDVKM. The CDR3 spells CASSLRRRVGNQPQHF. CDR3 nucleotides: TGTGCCAGCAGTTTGAGGCGCAGGGTGGGCAATCAGCCCCAGCATTTT.

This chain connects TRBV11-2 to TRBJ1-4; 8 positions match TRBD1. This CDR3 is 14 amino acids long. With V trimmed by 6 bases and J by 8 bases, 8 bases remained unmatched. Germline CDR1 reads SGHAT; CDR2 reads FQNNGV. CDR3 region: CASSFQGAGEKLFF. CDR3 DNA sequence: TGTGCCAGCAGTTTTCAGGGGGCAGGAGAAAAACTGTTTTTT.

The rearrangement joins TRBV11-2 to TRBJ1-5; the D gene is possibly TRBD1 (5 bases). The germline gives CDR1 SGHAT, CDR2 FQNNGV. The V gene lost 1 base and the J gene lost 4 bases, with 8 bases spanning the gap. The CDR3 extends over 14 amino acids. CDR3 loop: CASSLAAGNQPQHF. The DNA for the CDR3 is TGTGCCAGCAGCTTAGCGGCAGGGAATCAGCCCCAGCATTTT.

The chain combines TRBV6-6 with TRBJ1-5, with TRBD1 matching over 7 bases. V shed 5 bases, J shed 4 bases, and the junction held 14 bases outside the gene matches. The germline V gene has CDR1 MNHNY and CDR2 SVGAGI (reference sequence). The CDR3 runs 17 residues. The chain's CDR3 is CASSHFADRAGNQPQHF. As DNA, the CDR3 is TGTGCCAGCAGTCATTTCGCTGACAGGGCCGGGAATCAGCCCCAGCATTTT.

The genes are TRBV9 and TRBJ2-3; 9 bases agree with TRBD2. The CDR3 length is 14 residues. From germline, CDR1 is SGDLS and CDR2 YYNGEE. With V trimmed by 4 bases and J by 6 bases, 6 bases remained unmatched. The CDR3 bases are TGTGCCAGCAGCCCCCAGACTAGCGGTGATACGCAGTATTTT. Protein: CASSPQTSGDTQYF.

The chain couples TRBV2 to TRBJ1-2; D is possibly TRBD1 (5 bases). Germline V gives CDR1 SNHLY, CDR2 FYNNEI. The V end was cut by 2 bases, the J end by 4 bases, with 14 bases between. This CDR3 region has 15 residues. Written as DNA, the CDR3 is TGTGCCAGCAGTGAAACGAATAGGGGATCCTATGGCTACACCTTC. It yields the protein CASSETNRGSYGYTF.